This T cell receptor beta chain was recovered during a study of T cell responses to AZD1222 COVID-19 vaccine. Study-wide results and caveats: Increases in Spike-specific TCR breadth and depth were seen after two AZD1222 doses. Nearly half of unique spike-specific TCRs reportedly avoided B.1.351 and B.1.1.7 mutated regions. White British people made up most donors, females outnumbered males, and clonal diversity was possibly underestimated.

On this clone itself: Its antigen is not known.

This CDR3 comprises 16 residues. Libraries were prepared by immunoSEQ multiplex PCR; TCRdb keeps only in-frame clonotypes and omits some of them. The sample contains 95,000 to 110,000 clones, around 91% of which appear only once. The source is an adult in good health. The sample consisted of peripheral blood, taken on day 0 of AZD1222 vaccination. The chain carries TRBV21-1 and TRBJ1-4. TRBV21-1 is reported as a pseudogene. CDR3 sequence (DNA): TGTGCCAGCAGCAAAGACACGGGGCTGGGCAATGAAAAACTGTTTTTT. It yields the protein CASSKDTGLGNEKLFF.